Presented here are 26 T cell receptor beta chains from one specimen sequenced in a study of cytomegalovirus exposure and HLA in healthy donors. The PCR made use of 60 Vbeta and 13 Jbeta primers. The protocol was immunoSEQ multiplex PCR, while the TCRdb copy is restricted to in-frame clones and leaves out a portion. The data show some 150,000 clones, roughly 79% seen once. The specimen was PBMCs. These receptors came from a male donor in good health and CMV-seronegative.

The chain recombines TRBV7-2 with TRBJ2-1, with TRBD2 matching 10 bases. With 5 bases clipped from V and 1 base from J, the junction kept 5 bases outside the gene matches. CDR1 and CDR2 from the germline V gene are SGHTA and FQGNSA. The CDR3 spans 16 residues. The CDR3 region has the DNA TGTGCCAGCAGCCTTCGAGCGGGGGGGTCCTACAATGAGCAGTTCTTC. Protein: CASSLRAGGSYNEQFF. Based on the CDR3 plus reference TRBV7-2 and TRBJ2-1, the full variable domain is GAGVSQSPSNKVTEKGKDVELRCDPISGHTALYWYRQSLGQGLEFLIYFQGNSAPDKSGLPSDRFSAERTGGSVSTLTIQRTQQEDSAVYLCASSLRAGGSYNEQFFGPGTRLTVL.

The chain employs TRBV7-2 and TRBJ1-6; 7 bases line up with TRBD1. The CDR3 has 16 residues. Germline V CDR1 and CDR2: SGHTA, FQGNSA. Unmatched junction bases numbered 3, after V lost 0 bases and J lost 4 bases. The CDR3 DNA is TGTGCCAGCAGCTTAGCTCGGGGACAGTATAATTCACCCCTCCACTTT. It is translated as CASSLARGQYNSPLHF.

This sequence joins TRBV5-1 and TRBJ2-5; 9 bases are shared with TRBD2. The CDR3 spans 17 residues. The V gene's germline CDR1 is SGHRS and CDR2 YFSETQ. V trimming: 0 bases; J trimming: 2 bases; junction bases outside the gene matches: 8. In nucleotides, the CDR3 is TGCGCCAGCAGCTTGGACGCTAAGCGGGGGGAACAAGAGACCCAGTACTTC. It encodes CASSLDAKRGEQETQYF.

The genes are TRBV7-9 and TRBJ1-1; 9 nucleotides match TRBD1. The CDR3 runs to 15 residues. Per germline, CDR1 SEHNR and CDR2 FQNEAQ (reference sequence). V trimming: 5 bases; J trimming: 1 base; junction bases outside the gene matches: 5. The CDR3 loop is CASSGDRGANTEAFF. For the CDR3, the DNA is TGTGCCAGCAGCGGCGACAGGGGGGCGAACACTGAAGCTTTCTTT.

The chain carries TRBV6-4 and TRBJ2-2; 9 positions agree with TRBD1. Germline CDR1 MRHNA, CDR2 SNTAGT. The CDR3 covers 16 residues. V dropped 6 bases and J dropped 5; count of bases not matched to a gene: 10. In DNA form, the CDR3 reads TGTGCCAGCAGGGTGCCGGTGACAGGGGGGACCGGGGAGCTGTTTTTT. Translating gives CASRVPVTGGTGELFF.

This chain uses TRBV13 with TRBJ1-1; D perhaps matches TRBD1 (5 bases). Germline CDR1 is PRHDT and CDR2 is FYEKMQ (reference sequence). Trimming stripped 5 bases from V and 1 base from J, with 14 bases between. The CDR3 spans 15 residues. For the CDR3, the DNA is TGTGCCAGCAGCGCGATCGGGCAGGGGAACACTGAAGCTTTCTTT. Translated: CASSAIGQGNTEAFF. The entire variable domain, with the rest obtained from reference TRBV13 and TRBJ1-1, is as follows: AAGVIQSPRHLIKEKRETATLKCYPIPRHDTVYWYQQGPGQDPQFLISFYEKMQSDKGSIPDRFSAQQFSDYHSELNMSSLELGDSALYFCASSAIGQGNTEAFFGQGTRLTVV.

The rearrangement links TRBV7-9 to TRBJ1-2; possible D gene TRBD1, 5 bases. The CDR3 totals 14 residues. Germline assignment: CDR1 SEHNR and CDR2 FQNEAQ (reference sequence). V was shortened by 1 base and J by 8 bases, with 14 bases between the two germline ends. CDR3 region: CASSLDAGRGGYTF. As DNA, the CDR3 is TGTGCCAGCAGCTTAGATGCAGGGAGGGGAGGCTACACCTTC.

This rearrangement joins TRBV5-1 to TRBJ2-3, with 7 bases aligning to TRBD1. Germline V gene data show CDR1 as SGHRS and CDR2 as YFSETQ. CDR3 size: 16 residues. The ends lost 3 bases at V and 2 bases at J; junction bases unmatched: 9. For the CDR3, the DNA is TGCGCCAGCAGCTCCGGTGCAGGGGGTATCACAGATACGCAGTATTTT. Translation gives CASSSGAGGITDTQYF.

In its sample, this clone was seen once. The chain uses TRBV7-9 and TRBJ2-7, with D perhaps TRBD1 (5 bases). Looked up from germline, CDR1 is SEHNR and CDR2 is FQNEAQ (reference sequence). Trimming removed 0 bases at V and 6 bases at J, with 6 bases between. The CDR3 is 12 residues long. This CDR3 is CASSLAGAEQYF. For the CDR3, the DNA is TGTGCCAGCAGCTTAGCTGGGGCCGAGCAGTACTTC.

The chain carries TRBV4-2 and TRBJ2-7, with 9 positions matching TRBD2. CDR1 LGHNA and CDR2 YNFKEQ come from the germline V gene. This CDR3 comprises 14 residues. J gave up 2 bases and V 1 base, and 0 bases lay outside the gene matches. CDR3 region: CASSQGGGAYEQYF. The CDR3 region has the DNA TGTGCCAGCAGCCAAGGCGGGGGGGCCTACGAGCAGTACTTC.

The chain employs TRBV11-2 and TRBJ1-4; 7 nucleotides match TRBD1. The ends lost 3 bases at V and 3 bases at J; junction bases unmatched: 7. Per germline, CDR1 SGHAT and CDR2 FQNNGV. The CDR3 runs 16 residues. The CDR3 nucleotides are TGTGCCAGCAGCTTTACAGGGGACGGACCTAATGAAAAACTGTTTTTT. Its protein product is CASSFTGDGPNEKLFF.

The chain uses TRBV6-5 and TRBJ1-6, with D hard to call. Germline V CDR1 and CDR2: MNHEY, SVGAGI. Trimming cost V 2 bases and J 0 bases, with 8 bases left between them. The CDR3 runs to 16 residues. The CDR3 loop is CASSYQPSSYNSPLHF. In DNA form, the CDR3 reads TGTGCCAGCAGTTACCAACCGAGCTCCTATAATTCACCCCTCCACTTT.

This rearrangement joins TRBV4-2 to TRBJ1-5; 11 nucleotides agree with TRBD1. This CDR3 is built from 15 residues. The V and J ends lost 3 bases and 6 bases, in that order; junction bases with no gene match: 4. CDR1 is LGHNA and CDR2 is YNFKEQ in the germline V gene. The DNA of the CDR3 is TGTGCCAGCAGCCACGGACAGGGGGCGATTCAGCCCCAGCATTTT. It codes for CASSHGQGAIQPQHF.

CDR3 amino acids: CASSFRVSVAGAQETQYF. The CDR3 nucleotides read TGCGCCAGCAGCTTTCGGGTGTCGGTAGCGGGGGCCCAAGAGACCCAGTACTTC. The V call is TRBV5-1, the J call TRBJ2-5, with 9 bases fitting TRBD2. V lost 2 bases to trimming and J lost 1 base; unmatched junction nucleotides: 12. Germline values: CDR1 SGHRS, CDR2 YFSETQ. CDR3 size: 18 residues.

This clone occurred a few times. This rearrangement joins TRBV7-8 to TRBJ2-5; 11 nucleotides agree with TRBD1. Trimming took 4 bases from V and 5 from J; bases not matched to a gene: 9. CDR1 and CDR2 from the germline V gene are SGHVS and FQNEAQ. The CDR3 is 16 amino acids. This CDR3 is CASSYGGTGGVETQYF. CDR3 in DNA: TGTGCCAGCAGCTACGGAGGGACAGGGGGGGTGGAGACCCAGTACTTC. The whole variable domain, filled in from reference TRBV7-8 and TRBJ2-5, reads GAGVSQSPRYKVAKRGQDVALRCDPISGHVSLFWYQQALGQGPEFLTYFQNEAQLDKSGLPSDRFFAERPEGSVSTLKIQRTQQEDSAVYLCASSYGGTGGVETQYFGPGTRLLVL.

The chain carries TRBV23-1 and TRBJ1-5; D unclear. TRBV23-1 is given ORF status, its function remaining uncertain. Trimming cost V 0 bases and J 0 bases, with 6 bases left between them. The CDR3 has 15 residues. The CDR3 reads CASSQSSHSNQPQHF. The CDR3 coding sequence is TGCGCCAGCAGTCAATCGAGCCATAGCAATCAGCCCCAGCATTTT.

The V and J genes are TRBV7-2 and TRBJ2-6, with a tentative D call TRBD1 (6 bases). Germline V lookup: CDR1 SGHTA, CDR2 FQGNSA. Deletions cut 4 bases from V and 3 bases from J, with 10 bases between. The CDR3 extends over 15 amino acids. The CDR3 region is CASSSRGDGANVLTF. The CDR3 coding sequence is TGTGCCAGCAGCTCCAGGGGAGATGGGGCCAACGTCCTGACTTTC.

The V and J genes are TRBV5-1 and TRBJ2-3, with 8 bases identical to TRBD2. The ends lost 5 bases at V and 4 bases at J; junction bases unmatched: 9. The germline CDR1 and CDR2 sequences are SGHRS and YFSETQ. The CDR3 has 15 amino acids. CDR3 sequence: CASSTSGGWADTQYF. As DNA, the CDR3 is TGCGCCAGCAGTACGAGCGGGGGATGGGCAGATACGCAGTATTTT. Looking up the rest from reference TRBV5-1 and TRBJ2-3 gives the full variable domain: KAGVTQTPRYLIKTRGQQVTLSCSPISGHRSVSWYQQTPGQGLQFLFEYFSETQRNKGNFPGRFSGRQFSNSRSEMNVSTLELGDSALYLCASSTSGGWADTQYFGPGTRLTVL.

The chain carries TRBV7-2 and TRBJ2-5; TRBD2 agrees at 8 bases. Gene TRBJ2-7 matches the end of the DNA better, so the J call may be wrong. CDR1 SGHTA and CDR2 FQGNSA come from the germline V gene. The length of the CDR3 is 17 residues. The CDR3 region has the DNA TGTGCCAGCAGCTTAGCGCCTTTAGCGGGGCGCTCCTACGAGCAGTACTTC. Encoded protein: CASSLAPLAGRSYEQYF.

This chain links TRBV6-6 with TRBJ2-7; perhaps TRBD2 as D (6 bases). This CDR3 comprises 16 residues. Trimming took off 2 bases at V and 3 bases at J, with 17 bases between the two ends. The V gene's germline CDR1 is MNHNY and CDR2 SVGAGI (reference sequence). CDR3 bases: TGTGCCAGCAGTTACGGAGGGGACCGTCCGGGCTACGAGCAGTACTTC. Translated, it gives CASSYGGDRPGYEQYF.

The V gene is TRBV5-1, the J gene TRBJ2-5; 7 bases match TRBD1. The end of the DNA aligns better with TRBJ2-7, so the J call may be wrong. CDR3 length equals 15 residues. CDR1 SGHRS and CDR2 YFSETQ come from the germline V gene. The CDR3 loop reads CASSPEDRPSYEQYF. CDR3 in DNA: TGCGCCAGCAGCCCAGAGGACAGGCCATCCTACGAGCAGTACTTC.

The CDR3 nucleotides read TGCGCCAGCAGTGAGTCGTCCCAGAACTATGGCTACACCTTC. It is translated as CASSESSQNYGYTF. J is TRBJ1-2 and V is TRBV10-2; D is undetermined. Trimming cost V 0 bases and J 2 bases, with 7 bases left between them. This CDR3 is 14 amino acids long. Germline CDR1 and CDR2: WSHSY and SAAADI.

The chain couples TRBV7-9 to TRBJ2-3; 10 bases map to TRBD2. Germline assignment: CDR1 SEHNR and CDR2 FQNEAQ (reference sequence). J lost 5 bases, V lost 5 bases, and 10 bases had no gene match. This CDR3 spans 16 amino acids. The CDR3 spells CASSLYSGGIEDTQYF. CDR3 sequence (DNA): TGTGCCAGCAGCCTTTATAGCGGGGGGATAGAAGATACGCAGTATTTT.

V and J are TRBV18 and TRBJ1-4; 9 bases align to TRBD1. CDR1 and CDR2 from the germline V gene are KGHSH and LQKENI. The CDR3 totals 14 residues. V dropped 8 bases and J dropped 8; count of bases not matched to a gene: 9. As DNA, the CDR3 is TGTGCCAGCACTCCGGGACAGGGAACGGAAAAACTGTTTTTT. Protein sequence: CASTPGQGTEKLFF.

The chain recombines TRBV30 with TRBJ2-3; D unclear. The V end lost 0 bases, the J end lost 5 bases, and 3 bases lay between the germline ends. The CDR3 sequence is 11 residues long. Germline-derived CDR1 and CDR2 are GTSNPN and SVGIG (reference sequence). CDR3 nucleotides: TGTGCCTGGAGTGTACAAGATACGCAGTATTTT. Protein product: CAWSVQDTQYF. Using reference TRBV30 and TRBJ2-3 for the parts outside the CDR3, the full variable domain is SQTIHQWPATLVQPVGSPLSLECTVEGTSNPNLYWYRQAAGRGLQLLFYSVGIGQISSEVPQNLSASRPQDRQFILSSKKLLLSDSGFYLCAWSVQDTQYFGPGTRLTVL.

A single count supports this clone. The J gene is TRBJ2-7, the V gene TRBV4-3; 8 nucleotides line up with TRBD2. V shed 1 base and J 6 bases; nucleotides not matched to a gene: 8. Germline V gene data show CDR1 as LGHNA and CDR2 as YSLEER. The CDR3 extends over 15 amino acids. The CDR3 DNA reads as TGCGCCAGCAGCCAAGTGCTGGGACTAGAAGGCGAGCAGTACTTC. Translating gives CASSQVLGLEGEQYF.